This T cell receptor (beta chain) was observed in a study of T-cell memory formation after mild COVID-19. Study information: For the most part, TCR clusters were specific to one donor. General study results and limits: Most CD4+ clones that shrank were in CM and EM, while CD8+ ones turned up in EMRA. Cross-reactive memory seemingly joined, as some responding clones were found in pre-infection memory.

TCRdb re-analysed the 5' RACE reads in MiXCR, keeping a single row per CDR3 protein. This table has approximately 490,000 distinct CDR3 sequences, 20% appearing once. This clonotype was seen only a few times. Its specificity is not known. Trimming shortened V by 5 bases and J by 4 bases, and 9 bases separated the two germline ends. Germline V gene data show CDR1 as SGHTA and CDR2 as FQGTGA. The CDR3 contains 13 residues. The source of this sequence is an adult woman who had mild COVID-19 (a few samples of this study predate the infection). Cell type and time point are not known. Sequencing was done on a sample of PBMCs or a T cell subset sorted from them (not recorded which). The chain has TRBV7-3 and TRBJ2-1; unclear D gene. The CDR3 DNA is TGTGCCAGCAGCGACTTACGATACAATGAGCAGTTCTTC. Translating gives CASSDLRYNEQFF.